This passage covers 26 T cell receptor beta chains from one sample sequenced in a study of cytomegalovirus exposure and HLA in healthy donors. 60 Vbeta and 13 Jbeta primers were used in PCR. This table comes from immunoSEQ multiplex PCR, and its TCRdb copy is limited to in-frame clones, with some not included. The table shows 110,000 or so clones, with around 68% occurring only once. Specimen: PBMCs. These receptors originate from a woman aged 40 to 50 in good health and CMV-seropositive.

The chain is built from TRBV5-1 and TRBJ2-1, with 7 bases identical to TRBD1. Germline-derived CDR1 and CDR2 are SGHRS and YFSETQ. The J segment lost 5 bases and the V segment lost 4 bases, leaving 6 bases of the junction unmatched. The CDR3 length is 14 residues. The CDR3 region has the DNA TGCGCCAGCAGCCCGGGACAGCGTCACAATGAGCAGTTCTTC. It specifies CASSPGQRHNEQFF.

J is TRBJ2-7 and V is TRBV6-4, with D maybe TRBD2 (5 bases). Germline-derived CDR1 and CDR2 are MRHNA and SNTAGT. With 4 bases removed from V and 0 bases from J, the gap between germline ends came to 7 bases. The CDR3 is 13 residues long. In DNA form, the CDR3 reads TGTGCCAGCAGTGTGGAGGACTCCTACGAGCAGTACTTC. Its translation: CASSVEDSYEQYF.

CDR3 nucleotides: TGTGCCAGCAGCATTATTACGGGGAGCACTGAAGCTTTCTTT. Protein product: CASSIITGSTEAFF. This chain joins TRBV6-6 and TRBJ1-1; no firm D call. This CDR3 region has 14 residues. V lost 6 bases to trimming and J lost 4 bases, with 15 bases between them. Germline CDR1 is MNHNY and CDR2 is SVGAGI (reference sequence).

The gene calls are TRBV7-2 and TRBJ2-6; TRBD2 is a possible D gene (6 bases). Trimming stripped 2 bases from V and 1 base from J, with 15 bases between. CDR1 is SGHTA and CDR2 is FQGNSA in the germline V gene. CDR3 length: 18 residues. CDR3 coding DNA: TGTGCCAGCAGCTTAAGGACCCTAGGGACTTCTGGGGCCAACGTCCTGACTTTC. Protein product: CASSLRTLGTSGANVLTF.

The chain couples TRBV5-4 to TRBJ1-1, with D maybe TRBD1 (6 bases). Germline V gene lookup returns CDR1 SGHNT and CDR2 YYREEE (reference sequence). V lost 7 bases to trimming and J lost 6 bases, with 13 bases between them. The CDR3 consists of 12 residues. The CDR3 DNA follows: TGTGCCAGCGCCCAAGGGGGGGCTGAAGCTTTCTTT. It is translated as CASAQGGAEAFF.

This chain uses TRBV7-2 with TRBJ2-2; D call uncertain. V dropped 1 base and J dropped 7 bases, with 13 bases sitting between them. Germline values: CDR1 SGHTA, CDR2 FQGNSA. CDR3 size: 15 residues. CDR3 sequence reads: CASSLEVSPFGELFF. CDR3 in DNA: TGTGCCAGCAGCTTAGAAGTTAGCCCTTTCGGGGAGCTGTTTTTT.

The genes are TRBV7-3 and TRBJ2-7; D is possibly TRBD1 (6 bases). Trimming removed 3 bases from V and 5 bases from J, with 11 bases in between. CDR1 is SGHTA and CDR2 is FQGTGA in the germline V gene. This CDR3 region has 13 residues. The CDR3 sequence is CASSFDRSDEQYF. As DNA, the CDR3 is TGTGCCAGCAGCTTCGACAGGTCCGACGAGCAGTACTTC.

The rearrangement uses TRBV6-6 and TRBJ1-6; D perhaps matches TRBD1 (5 bases). The germline gives CDR1 MNHNY, CDR2 SVGAGI (reference sequence). Trimming removed 4 bases from V and 7 bases from J, with 14 bases in between. The CDR3 covers 15 residues. CDR3 amino acids: CASSSGGAENSPLHF. The CDR3 DNA is TGTGCCAGCAGTTCCGGAGGGGCGGAAAATTCACCCCTCCACTTT.

The CDR3 protein is CASSLTGGPQETQYF. CDR3 coding DNA: TGTGCCAGCTCGCTCACGGGGGGGCCTCAAGAGACCCAGTACTTC. V usage is TRBV18 and J usage is TRBJ2-5; 8 bases are shared with TRBD2. The junction had 8 bases not matched to a gene; V was cut back by 6 bases and J by 2 bases. The CDR3 totals 15 residues. Germline values: CDR1 KGHSH, CDR2 LQKENI.

The rearrangement links TRBV7-9 to TRBJ2-5; the D is unclear. Trimming cost V 1 base and J 5 bases, with 11 bases left between them. Germline V CDR1 and CDR2: SEHNR, FQNEAQ (reference sequence). CDR3 length: 14 residues. CDR3: CASSLGVSRETQYF. In nucleotides, the CDR3 is TGTGCCAGCAGCTTAGGGGTCAGCAGGGAGACCCAGTACTTC.

V and J are TRBV18 and TRBJ1-2; TRBD1 matches at 8 bases. The CDR3 spans 12 residues. The germline CDR1 and CDR2 sequences are KGHSH and LQKENI. With V trimmed by 4 bases and J by 13 bases, 8 bases remained unmatched. This CDR3 is CASSLGQGSVTF. The CDR3 DNA sequence: TGTGCCAGCTCACTTGGACAGGGATCGGTCACCTTC.

The chain links TRBV7-8 to TRBJ2-1; 11 nucleotides align to TRBD2. CDR1 is SGHVS and CDR2 is FQNEAQ in the germline V gene. The J segment lost 12 bases and the V segment lost 0 bases, leaving 1 base of the junction unmatched. The CDR3 is made up of 13 amino acids. DNA of the CDR3: TGTGCCAGCAGCTTAGCTACTAGCGGGGGGCAGTTCTTC. Protein sequence: CASSLATSGGQFF.

The CDR3 reads CASSLGQGSYEQYF. CDR3 nucleotides: TGTGCCAGCAGTTTGGGACAGGGTTCCTACGAGCAGTACTTC. This rearrangement joins TRBV27 to TRBJ2-7, with 9 nucleotides matching TRBD1. V gave up 3 bases and J gave up 1 base; unmatched junction bases: 1. The CDR3 spans 14 residues. Germline CDR1 and CDR2: MNHEY and SMNVEV (reference sequence).

The J gene is TRBJ2-6, the V gene TRBV5-6; maybe TRBD2 (5 bases). Deletions cut 2 bases from V and 1 base from J, with 10 bases between. In germline, CDR1 is SGHDT, CDR2 YYEEEE. The CDR3 contains 16 residues. For the CDR3, the DNA is TGTGCCAGCAGCTTACCCGGACTGTCTGGGGCCAACGTCCTGACTTTC. It translates to CASSLPGLSGANVLTF.

The chain recombines TRBV10-3 with TRBJ2-1, with 14 bases aligning to TRBD2. The germline V gene has CDR1 ENHRY and CDR2 SYGVKD. This CDR3 is built from 18 residues. The V and J ends lost 8 bases and 0 bases, in that order; junction bases with no gene match: 9. The CDR3 DNA follows: TGTGCCATCTCTGGACTAGCGGGGGGTTTGAGCTCCTACAATGAGCAGTTCTTC. Protein product: CAISGLAGGLSSYNEQFF.

The J gene is TRBJ2-1, the V gene TRBV19; 8 bases match TRBD1. This CDR3 is built from 14 residues. J gave up 7 bases and V 2 bases, and 4 bases lay outside the gene matches. Per germline, CDR1 LNHDA and CDR2 SQIVND (reference sequence). The DNA for the CDR3 is TGTGCCAGTAGTATAACAGGGGGGAGGAATGAGCAGTTCTTC. It is translated as CASSITGGRNEQFF.

The J gene is TRBJ1-4, the V gene TRBV5-1; no clear D gene. V lost 4 bases, J lost 8 bases, and 9 bases lay in between. Germline CDR1 and CDR2: SGHRS and YFSETQ. The CDR3 is 12 amino acids. CDR3 sequence reads: CASSNPPEKLFF. CDR3 in DNA: TGCGCCAGCAGCAATCCCCCGGAAAAACTGTTTTTT. The whole variable domain, filled in from reference TRBV5-1 and TRBJ1-4, reads KAGVTQTPRYLIKTRGQQVTLSCSPISGHRSVSWYQQTPGQGLQFLFEYFSETQRNKGNFPGRFSGRQFSNSRSEMNVSTLELGDSALYLCASSNPPEKLFFGSGTQLSVL.

The rearrangement links TRBV29-1 to TRBJ2-5, with TRBD2 matching 7 bases. Germline V gives CDR1 SQVTM, CDR2 ANQGSEA. CDR3 length: 16 amino acids. Trimming at V came to 5 bases and at J to 5 bases, leaving 17 bases not matched to a gene. This CDR3 reads CSVRSRTSSAVETQYF. CDR3 nucleotide sequence: TGCAGCGTTAGGTCAAGGACTAGTTCGGCTGTGGAGACCCAGTACTTC.

The chain combines TRBV5-5 with TRBJ2-1; 10 bases fit TRBD2. V shed 2 bases, J shed 9 bases, and the junction held 11 bases outside the gene matches. Germline V CDR1 and CDR2: SGHKS, YYEKEE (reference sequence). The CDR3 consists of 16 residues. CDR3: CASSFRLAGVNFEQFF. DNA of the CDR3: TGTGCCAGCAGCTTCAGGCTAGCGGGAGTAAATTTTGAGCAGTTCTTC. Using reference TRBV5-5 and TRBJ2-1 for the parts outside the CDR3, the full variable domain is DAGVTQSPTHLIKTRGQQVTLRCSPISGHKSVSWYQQVLGQGPQFIFQYYEKEERGRGNFPDRFSARQFPNYSSELNVNALLLGDSALYLCASSFRLAGVNFEQFFGPGTRLTVL.

This clone has only a few counts. V usage is TRBV29-1 and J usage is TRBJ2-1, with a weak D call TRBD2 (5 bases). Germline values: CDR1 SQVTM, CDR2 ANQGSEA. This CDR3 is built from 14 residues. Trimming removed 4 bases from V and 4 bases from J, with 14 bases in between. The CDR3 is CSVVVAGLYNEQFF. The CDR3 coding sequence is TGCAGCGTTGTTGTGGCAGGACTTTACAATGAGCAGTTCTTC.

The rearrangement links TRBV6-4 to TRBJ2-1, with 7 bases that match TRBD2. V shed 1 base and J 5 bases; nucleotides not matched to a gene: 2. There are 14 residues in the CDR3. Germline V gene data show CDR1 as MRHNA and CDR2 as SNTAGT. The DNA of the CDR3 is TGTGCCAGCAGTGACTTGCGGGGGAACAATGAGCAGTTCTTC. It is translated as CASSDLRGNNEQFF.

This chain joins TRBV19 and TRBJ1-5; 8 nucleotides align to TRBD1. CDR1 is LNHDA and CDR2 is SQIVND in the germline V gene (reference sequence). Trimming at V came to 3 bases and at J to 4 bases, leaving 8 bases not matched to a gene. This CDR3 comprises 16 residues. CDR3 residues: CASSIRGQGDNQPQHF. In DNA form, the CDR3 reads TGTGCCAGTAGTATCAGGGGGCAGGGTGATAATCAGCCCCAGCATTTT.

V is TRBV7-2 and J is TRBJ1-2; tentative D call: TRBD1 (6 bases). CDR1 and CDR2 from the germline V gene are SGHTA and FQGNSA. Trimming removed 5 bases from V and 0 bases from J, with 13 bases in between. The CDR3 consists of 15 residues. This CDR3 reads CASSPPDRTNYGYTF. CDR3 nucleotide sequence: TGTGCCAGCAGCCCCCCGGACAGAACTAACTATGGCTACACCTTC.

The V gene is TRBV5-1, the J gene TRBJ2-1; TRBD2 matches at 14 bases. V shed 4 bases and J 8 bases; nucleotides not matched to a gene: 2. CDR1 and CDR2 (germline): SGHRS, YFSETQ. This CDR3 is 14 amino acids long. CDR3 DNA sequence: TGCGCCAGCAGCCCGGGACTAGCGGGAGATGAGCAGTTCTTC. Protein: CASSPGLAGDEQFF.

This clone was picked up many times. The chain is built from TRBV4-2 and TRBJ1-3, with TRBD1 matching over 7 bases. V was pared by 4 bases and J by 2 bases, with 8 bases of the junction left unmatched. Germline loops: CDR1 LGHNA, CDR2 YNFKEQ. The CDR3 totals 16 residues. The DNA for the CDR3 is TGTGCCAGCAGCCTCCGTAGAGGGGGCGCTGGAAACACCATATATTTT. This sequence encodes CASSLRRGGAGNTIYF.

This sequence joins TRBV18 and TRBJ2-7, with D possibly matching TRBD2 (6 bases). The CDR3 is made up of 13 amino acids. V dropped 0 bases and J dropped 4 bases, with 7 bases sitting between them. CDR1 and CDR2 from the germline V gene are KGHSH and LQKENI. CDR3 sequence reads: CASSPPGRYEQYF. For the CDR3, the DNA is TGTGCCAGCTCACCACCGGGGAGGTACGAGCAGTACTTC.